This paragraph covers one T cell receptor (beta chain) sequence. The data originate from a study of blood T cell repertoires in COVID-19. Whole-study context: Acute-phase and convalescent COVID-19 samples originated in the United States, Italy and Spain. In each case, the material was cDNA or gDNA derived from T cells, B-cell-depleted T cells, or PBMCs.

How the authors handled the data: Reference gene primer amplification in the assay estimated nucleated cell counts. Profiling relied on immunoSEQ multiplex PCR, and the TCRdb table lists in-frame clones only, not all of them. D and trimming were read from the DNA, whereas the V and J calls and clone size are those reported in that table. The table has about 110,000 clones, approximately 84% seen once. This CDR3 region has 15 residues. V lost 2 bases, J lost 10 bases, and 7 bases stayed unmatched. Germline lookup yields CDR1 MDHEN and CDR2 SYDVKM. This receptor was obtained from a man aged 50-59 years with acute or convalescent COVID-19. Sequencing input: peripheral blood. The chain links TRBV28 to TRBJ1-4; 10 bases agree with TRBD1. The CDR3, as DNA: TGTGCCAGCAGTTTAACCGGGACAGGGGAGGGAAAACTGTTTTTT. It specifies CASSLTGTGEGKLFF. The full variable domain, in which reference TRBV28 and TRBJ1-4 provide the parts outside the CDR3, is DVKVTQSSRYLVKRTGEKVFLECVQDMDHENMFWYRQDPGLGLRLIYFSYDVKMKEKGDIPEGYSVSREKKERFSLILESASTNQTSMYLCASSLTGTGEGKLFFGSGTQLSVL.